The clone carrying this TCR beta chain has only a few counts. Its antigen is not known. 13 Jbeta primers and 60 Vbeta primers were used for the PCR. Data came from immunoSEQ multiplex PCR; TCRdb stores just in-frame clones and leaves some out. The sample lists about 60,000 clones, 77% occurring once. Germline V lookup: CDR1 MNHEY, CDR2 SVGAGI. Deletions cut 1 base from V and 7 bases from J, with 14 bases between. This CDR3 comprises 15 residues. The data derive from a study of cytomegalovirus exposure and HLA in healthy donors. Findings and limits, study-wide: In a later analysis, most CMV-associated TCR beta chains appeared HLA-restricted. Sequencing probably produced one cluster of sequence variants that were highly shared. Roughly uniform depth of sequencing across donors was assumed in presence/absence analyses. In a later analysis, DRB1 alleles had the most associated TCRs; HLA-C alleles the fewest.

The source is a female donor in good health and CMV-seronegative. The chain is built from TRBV6-5 and TRBJ2-1; tentatively, D is TRBD2 (5 bases). Sequenced sample: PBMCs. CDR3 in DNA: TGTGCCAGCAGTTACTTTGGACTCCGCAGTAATGAGCAGTTCTTC. Translating gives CASSYFGLRSNEQFF.